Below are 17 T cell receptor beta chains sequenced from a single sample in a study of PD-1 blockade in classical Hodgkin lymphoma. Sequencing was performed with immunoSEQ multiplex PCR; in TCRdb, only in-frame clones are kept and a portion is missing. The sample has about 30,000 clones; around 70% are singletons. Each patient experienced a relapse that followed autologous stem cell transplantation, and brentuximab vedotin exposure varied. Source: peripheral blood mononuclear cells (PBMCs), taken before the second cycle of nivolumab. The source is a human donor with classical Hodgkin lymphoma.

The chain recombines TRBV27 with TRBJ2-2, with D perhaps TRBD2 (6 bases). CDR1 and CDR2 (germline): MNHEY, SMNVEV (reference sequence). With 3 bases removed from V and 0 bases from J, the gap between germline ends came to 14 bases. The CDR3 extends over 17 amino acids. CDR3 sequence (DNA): TGTGCCAGCAGTTTCGTGGTGGGGGACTCGAACACCGGGGAGCTGTTTTTT. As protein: CASSFVVGDSNTGELFF.

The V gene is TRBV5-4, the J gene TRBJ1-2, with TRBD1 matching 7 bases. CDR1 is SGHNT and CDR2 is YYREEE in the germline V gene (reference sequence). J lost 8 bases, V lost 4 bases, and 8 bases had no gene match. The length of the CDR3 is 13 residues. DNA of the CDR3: TGTGCCAGCAGCCCGGGACAGTCGGGGGGCTACACCTTC. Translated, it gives CASSPGQSGGYTF.

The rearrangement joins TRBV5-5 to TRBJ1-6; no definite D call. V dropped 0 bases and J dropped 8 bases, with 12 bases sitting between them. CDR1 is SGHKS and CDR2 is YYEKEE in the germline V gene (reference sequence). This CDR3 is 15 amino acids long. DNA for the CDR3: TGTGCCAGCAGCTTGGACAGTTTTAGGGATTCACCCCTCCACTTT. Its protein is CASSLDSFRDSPLHF.

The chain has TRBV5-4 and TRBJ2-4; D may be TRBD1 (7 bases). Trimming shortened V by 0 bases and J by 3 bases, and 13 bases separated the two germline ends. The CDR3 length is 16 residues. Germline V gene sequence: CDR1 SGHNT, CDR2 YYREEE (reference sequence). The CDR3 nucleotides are TGTGCCAGCAGCTTGGAGGGGGCGCGGGGCAAAAACATTCAGTACTTC. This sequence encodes CASSLEGARGKNIQYF.

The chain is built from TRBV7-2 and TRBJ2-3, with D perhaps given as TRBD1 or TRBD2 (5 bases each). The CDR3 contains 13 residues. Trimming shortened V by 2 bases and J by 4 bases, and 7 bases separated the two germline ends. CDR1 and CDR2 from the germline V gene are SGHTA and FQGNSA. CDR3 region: CASSLRGADTQYF. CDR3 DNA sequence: TGTGCCAGCAGCTTAAGGGGAGCAGATACGCAGTATTTT.

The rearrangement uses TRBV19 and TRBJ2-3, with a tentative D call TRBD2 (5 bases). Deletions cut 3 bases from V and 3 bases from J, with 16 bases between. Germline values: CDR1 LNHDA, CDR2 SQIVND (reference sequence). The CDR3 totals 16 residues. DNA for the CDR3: TGTGCCAGTAGTATTAGCGCCGGGCCTAGAACAGATACGCAGTATTTT. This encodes CASSISAGPRTDTQYF. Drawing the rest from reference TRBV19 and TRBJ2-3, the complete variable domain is DGGITQSPKYLFRKEGQNVTLSCEQNLNHDAMYWYRQDPGQGLRLIYYSQIVNDFQKGDIAEGYSVSREKKESFPLTVTSAQKNPTAFYLCASSISAGPRTDTQYFGPGTRLTVL.

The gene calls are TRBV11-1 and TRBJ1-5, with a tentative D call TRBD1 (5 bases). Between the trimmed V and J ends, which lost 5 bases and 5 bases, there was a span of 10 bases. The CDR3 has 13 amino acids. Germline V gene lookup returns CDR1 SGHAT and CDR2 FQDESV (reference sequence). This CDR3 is CASSPGGDQPQHF. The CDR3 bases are TGTGCCAGCAGCCCTGGGGGGGATCAGCCCCAGCATTTT.

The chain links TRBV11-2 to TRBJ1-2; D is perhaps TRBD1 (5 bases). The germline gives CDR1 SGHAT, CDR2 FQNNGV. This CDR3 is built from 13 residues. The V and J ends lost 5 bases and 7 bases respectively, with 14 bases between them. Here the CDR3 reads CASSPSLTVGYTF. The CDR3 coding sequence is TGTGCCAGCAGCCCGTCCTTGACAGTTGGCTACACCTTC.

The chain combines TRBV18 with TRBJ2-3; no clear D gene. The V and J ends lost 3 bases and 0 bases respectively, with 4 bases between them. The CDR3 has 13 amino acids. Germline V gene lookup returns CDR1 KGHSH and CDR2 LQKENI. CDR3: CASSPGSTDTQYF. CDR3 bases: TGTGCCAGCTCACCTGGGAGCACAGATACGCAGTATTTT.

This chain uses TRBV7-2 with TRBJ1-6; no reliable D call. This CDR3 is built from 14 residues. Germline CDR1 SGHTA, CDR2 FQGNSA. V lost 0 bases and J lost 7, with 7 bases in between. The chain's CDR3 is CASSLAYRNSPLHF. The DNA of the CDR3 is TGTGCCAGCAGCTTAGCGTACAGAAATTCACCCCTCCACTTT. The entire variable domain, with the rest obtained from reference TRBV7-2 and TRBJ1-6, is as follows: GAGVSQSPSNKVTEKGKDVELRCDPISGHTALYWYRQSLGQGLEFLIYFQGNSAPDKSGLPSDRFSAERTGGSVSTLTIQRTQQEDSAVYLCASSLAYRNSPLHFGNGTRLTVT.

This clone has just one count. The CDR3 is CSSLRATTEAFF. Here the CDR3 DNA reads TGCAGCTCTTTGAGGGCGACGACTGAAGCTTTCTTT. This chain uses TRBV29-1 with TRBJ1-1; no clear D. The CDR3 covers 12 residues. Germline CDR1 and CDR2: SQVTM and ANQGSEA. Between the trimmed V and J ends, which lost 8 bases and 5 bases, there was a span of 15 bases.

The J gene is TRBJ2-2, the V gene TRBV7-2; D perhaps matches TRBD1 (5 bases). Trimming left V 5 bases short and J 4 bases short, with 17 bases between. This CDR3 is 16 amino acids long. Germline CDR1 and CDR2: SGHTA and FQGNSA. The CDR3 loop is CASSPNRFLGTGELFF. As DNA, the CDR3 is TGTGCCAGCAGCCCTAACAGGTTCCTGGGCACCGGGGAGCTGTTTTTT.

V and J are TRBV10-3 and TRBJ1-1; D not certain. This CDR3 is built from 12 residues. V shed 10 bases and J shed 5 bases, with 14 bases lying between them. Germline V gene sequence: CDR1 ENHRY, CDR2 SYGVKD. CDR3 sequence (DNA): TGTGCCAGCCGGAGGCCGGGGACTGAAGCTTTCTTT. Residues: CASRRPGTEAFF.

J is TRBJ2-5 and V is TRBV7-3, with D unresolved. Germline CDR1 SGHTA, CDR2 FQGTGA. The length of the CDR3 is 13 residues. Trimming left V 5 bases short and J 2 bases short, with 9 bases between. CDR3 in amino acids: CASSLRIQETQYF. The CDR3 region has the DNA TGTGCCAGCAGCCTCAGAATACAAGAGACCCAGTACTTC.

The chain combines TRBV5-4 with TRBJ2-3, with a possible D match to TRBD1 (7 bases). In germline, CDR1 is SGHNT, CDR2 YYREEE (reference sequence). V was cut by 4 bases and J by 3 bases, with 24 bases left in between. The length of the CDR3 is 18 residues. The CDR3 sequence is CASSGGTDKVYYTDTQYF. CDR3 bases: TGTGCCAGCAGCGGGGGGACAGACAAGGTTTATTATACAGATACGCAGTATTTT.

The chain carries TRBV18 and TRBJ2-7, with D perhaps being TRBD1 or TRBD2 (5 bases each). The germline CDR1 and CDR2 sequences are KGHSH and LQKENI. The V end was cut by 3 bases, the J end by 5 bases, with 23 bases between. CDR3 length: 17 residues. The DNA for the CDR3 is TGTGCCAGCTCACCTCTGCAGGGACCCAAAACTTCCAACGAGCAGTACTTC. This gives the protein CASSPLQGPKTSNEQYF.

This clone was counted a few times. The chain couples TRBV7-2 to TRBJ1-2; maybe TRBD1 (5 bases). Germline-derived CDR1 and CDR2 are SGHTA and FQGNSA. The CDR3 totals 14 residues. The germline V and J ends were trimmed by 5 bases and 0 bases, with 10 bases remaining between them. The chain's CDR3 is CASSPGTANYGYTF. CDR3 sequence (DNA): TGTGCCAGCAGCCCCGGGACCGCTAACTATGGCTACACCTTC. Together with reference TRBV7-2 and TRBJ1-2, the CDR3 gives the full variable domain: GAGVSQSPSNKVTEKGKDVELRCDPISGHTALYWYRQSLGQGLEFLIYFQGNSAPDKSGLPSDRFSAERTGGSVSTLTIQRTQQEDSAVYLCASSPGTANYGYTFGSGTRLTVV.